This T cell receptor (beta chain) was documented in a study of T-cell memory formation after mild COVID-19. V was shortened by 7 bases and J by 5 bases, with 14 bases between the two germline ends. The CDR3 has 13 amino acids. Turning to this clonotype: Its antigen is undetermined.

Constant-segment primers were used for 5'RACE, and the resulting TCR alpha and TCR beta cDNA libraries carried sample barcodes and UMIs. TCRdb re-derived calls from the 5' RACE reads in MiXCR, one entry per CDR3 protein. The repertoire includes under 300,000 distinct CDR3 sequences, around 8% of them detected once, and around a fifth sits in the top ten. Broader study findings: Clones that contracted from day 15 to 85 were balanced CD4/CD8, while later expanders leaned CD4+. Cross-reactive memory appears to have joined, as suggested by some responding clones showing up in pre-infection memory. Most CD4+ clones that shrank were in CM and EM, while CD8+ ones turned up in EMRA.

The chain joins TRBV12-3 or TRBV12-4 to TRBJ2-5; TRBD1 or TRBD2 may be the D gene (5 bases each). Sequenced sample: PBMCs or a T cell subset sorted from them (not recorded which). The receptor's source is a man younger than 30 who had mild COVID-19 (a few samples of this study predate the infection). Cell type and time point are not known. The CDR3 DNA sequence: TGTGCCAGCATCCGGGACCAGAGGGAGACCCAGTACTTC. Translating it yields CASIRDQRETQYF.